Described below is a single T cell receptor beta chain sequence and its context. This specimen belongs to a study of blood T cell repertoires in COVID-19. The wider study: Specimens from acute and convalescent COVID-19 originated in the United States, Italy and Spain. Nucleic acid was either cDNA or gDNA, and it came from T cells, B-cell-depleted T cells, or PBMCs.

The authors' processing: The authors estimated nucleated cell counts from reference gene primer amplification. TCRdb keeps only in-frame clones here, not all; method: immunoSEQ multiplex PCR. The DNA was the basis for D and trimming; V, J and clone size are from that table. The sample gives 150,000 to 200,000 clones, approximately 86% of which show up once; about 2.6% is in the top ten. The CDR3 is 14 residues long. With 0 bases clipped from V and 6 bases from J, the junction kept 5 bases outside the gene matches. In germline, CDR1 is LGHDT, CDR2 YNNKEL (reference sequence). Source material: peripheral blood. The V and J genes are TRBV3-1 (or the pseudogene TRBV3-2) and TRBJ2-7; 7 bases are shared with TRBD2. The receptor's source is a man in his forties with active or convalescent COVID-19. DNA of the CDR3: TGTGCCAGCAGCCAAGATCTACTAGCGCTCGAGCAGTACTTC. It specifies CASSQDLLALEQYF.